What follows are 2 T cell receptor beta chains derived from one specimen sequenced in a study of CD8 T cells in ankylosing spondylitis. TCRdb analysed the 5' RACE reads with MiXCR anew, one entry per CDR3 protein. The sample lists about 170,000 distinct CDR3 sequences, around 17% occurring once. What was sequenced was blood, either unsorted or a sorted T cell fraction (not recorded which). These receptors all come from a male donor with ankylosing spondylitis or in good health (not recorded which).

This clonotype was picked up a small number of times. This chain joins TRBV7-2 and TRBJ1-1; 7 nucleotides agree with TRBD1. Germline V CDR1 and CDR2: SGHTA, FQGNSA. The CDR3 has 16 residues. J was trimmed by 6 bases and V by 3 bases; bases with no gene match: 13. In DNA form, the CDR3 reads TGTGCCAGCAGCTTCCATCCGACAGGGAGAGGGGCTGAAGCTTTCTTT. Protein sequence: CASSFHPTGRGAEAFF.

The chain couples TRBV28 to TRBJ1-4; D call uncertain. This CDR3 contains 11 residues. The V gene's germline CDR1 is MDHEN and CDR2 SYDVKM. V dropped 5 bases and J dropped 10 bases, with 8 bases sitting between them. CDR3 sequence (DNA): TGTGCCAGCAGTCCCGAGAGAAAACTGTTTTTT. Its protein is CASSPERKLFF.